This T cell receptor (beta chain) is drawn from a study of neurological immune-mediated disorders. Points from the study as a whole: When grouped phylogenetically, the repertoires of 18 of the 34 multiple sclerosis patients fell together in one related-CDR3 cluster, which is a possible signature.

cDNA was made by 5'RACE with 10-nucleotide random UMIs. The output of every sequencing run, over 180 million TCR-beta sequences, came from 15-18 subjects. TCRdb ran MiXCR on the 5' RACE reads and lists one entry per CDR3 protein. The sample records about 46,000 distinct CDR3 sequences, roughly 3% being singletons. This clonotype was picked up many times. As yet, its antigen is unknown. Trimming removed 5 bases from V and 14 bases from J, with 7 bases in between. Germline CDR1 and CDR2: SEHNR and FQNEAQ (reference sequence). The CDR3 contains 10 residues. The source is a woman aged 45-59 years with multiple sclerosis. Sequencing was carried out using PBMCs. The chain employs TRBV7-9 and TRBJ1-6; D remains unclear. The CDR3, as DNA: TGTGCCAGCAGCCCCCTCACCCTCCACTTT. Amino acids: CASSPLTLHF.